The 30 T cell receptor beta chains below all came from one sample that was sequenced in a study of blood T cell repertoires in COVID-19. Libraries were prepared by immunoSEQ multiplex PCR; TCRdb keeps only in-frame clonotypes and omits some of them. The sample consists of 85,000 to 95,000 clones, roughly 72% of them appearing once. The sample taken for sequencing was peripheral blood. These receptors came from a man in his 70s with acute or convalescent COVID-19.

The rearrangement joins TRBV29-1 to TRBJ2-1; the D gene is possibly TRBD1 (6 bases). The CDR3 runs 12 residues. Germline loops: CDR1 SQVTM, CDR2 ANQGSEA. V lost 5 bases and J lost 5, with 10 bases in between. In DNA form, the CDR3 reads TGCAGCGTTCACAGGGACGACAATGAGCAGTTCTTC. Translated: CSVHRDDNEQFF.

The chain combines TRBV6-2 or TRBV6-3 with TRBJ2-1; 7 nucleotides agree with TRBD1. This CDR3 has 16 residues. From germline, CDR1 is MNHEY and CDR2 SVGEGT. V was pared by 4 bases and J by 9 bases, with 15 bases of the junction left unmatched. As DNA, the CDR3 is TGTGCCAGCAGTTTGACAGGGATTTCCCCCTTCGTTGAGCAGTTCTTC. Its protein is CASSLTGISPFVEQFF.

V and J are TRBV7-6 and TRBJ2-5; TRBD2 agrees at 9 bases. CDR1 is SGHVS and CDR2 is FNYEAQ in the germline V gene. V lost 1 base, J lost 3 bases, and 6 bases stayed unmatched. The CDR3 is 16 residues long. The CDR3 coding sequence is TGTGCCAGCAGCTTAGTCAGGCTAGCGGGGAAAGAGACCCAGTACTTC. Its translation: CASSLVRLAGKETQYF. The full variable domain, in which reference TRBV7-6 and TRBJ2-5 provide the parts outside the CDR3, is GAGVSQSPRYKVTKRGQDVALRCDPISGHVSLYWYRQALGQGPEFLTYFNYEAQQDKSGLPNDRFSAERPEGSISTLTIQRTEQRDSAMYRCASSLVRLAGKETQYFGPGTRLLVL.

The V and J genes are TRBV19 and TRBJ1-5, with TRBD1 matching 11 bases. V gave up 4 bases and J gave up 2 bases; unmatched junction bases: 1. The germline V gene has CDR1 LNHDA and CDR2 SQIVND (reference sequence). CDR3 length equals 15 residues. CDR3 sequence: CASSTGQGGNQPQHF. The CDR3 DNA reads TGTGCCAGTAGTACGGGACAGGGGGGCAATCAGCCCCAGCATTTT.

The rearrangement joins TRBV6-5 to TRBJ1-1; 7 bases align to TRBD1. The J segment lost 1 base and the V segment lost 6 bases, leaving 5 bases of the junction unmatched. The germline V gene has CDR1 MNHEY and CDR2 SVGAGI. The CDR3 is 14 residues long. The CDR3 protein is CASRLGQSNTEAFF. CDR3 in DNA: TGTGCCAGCAGGTTGGGACAGTCGAACACTGAAGCTTTCTTT.

The chain uses TRBV2 and TRBJ2-5, with 10 bases that match TRBD1. Germline loops: CDR1 SNHLY, CDR2 FYNNEI. The V segment lost 8 bases and the J segment 5 bases; nucleotides outside the gene matches: 11. CDR3 length equals 15 residues. The CDR3 loop is CASVRDRGARETQYF. The CDR3 DNA sequence: TGTGCCAGCGTCCGGGACAGGGGCGCCCGGGAGACCCAGTACTTC.

V usage is TRBV28 and J usage is TRBJ2-7, with 8 bases lining up with TRBD2. The CDR3 has 15 amino acids. Germline loops: CDR1 MDHEN, CDR2 SYDVKM. J lost 7 bases, V lost 5 bases, and 13 bases had no gene match. The CDR3 region is CASSQSGSLDMEQYF. CDR3 DNA sequence: TGTGCCAGCAGTCAGAGCGGGAGCCTTGATATGGAGCAGTACTTC.

The chain combines TRBV5-6 with TRBJ1-4; D call uncertain. The CDR3 length is 15 residues. Germline V gene lookup returns CDR1 SGHDT and CDR2 YYEEEE. Trimming took 0 bases from V and 4 from J, leaving 10 bases between them. CDR3 coding DNA: TGTGCCAGCAGCTTGGGTTCTCGGGATAATGAAAAACTGTTTTTT. Translated, it gives CASSLGSRDNEKLFF.

The chain carries TRBV27 and TRBJ2-4; no firm D call. Germline assignment: CDR1 MNHEY and CDR2 SMNVEV (reference sequence). V lost 2 bases, J lost 0 bases, and 5 bases lay in between. The CDR3 sequence is 14 residues long. The CDR3 sequence is CASSLNLAKNIQYF. The CDR3 nucleotides read TGTGCCAGCAGTTTAAATCTAGCCAAAAACATTCAGTACTTC.

The rearrangement links TRBV24-1 to TRBJ2-2, with D tentatively TRBD2 (5 bases). The germline V gene encodes CDR1 KGHDR and CDR2 SFDVKD. Trimming shortened V by 0 bases and J by 6 bases, and 10 bases separated the two germline ends. The CDR3 loop spans 15 amino acids. In nucleotides, the CDR3 is TGTGCCACCAGTGATTTGGAGGGTACCCCCGGGGAGCTGTTTTTT. This encodes CATSDLEGTPGELFF.

The chain couples TRBV7-7 to TRBJ2-1; TRBD2 matches 10 bases. The germline V gene encodes CDR1 SSHAT and CDR2 FNYEAQ (reference sequence). After removal of 1 base from V and 4 bases from J, the junction contained 1 base not matched to a gene. The CDR3 length is 15 residues. The CDR3: CASSLGAGGYNEQFF. DNA of the CDR3: TGTGCCAGCAGCTTAGGAGCGGGAGGGTACAATGAGCAGTTCTTC.

The sample holds a few counts of this clone. This sequence joins TRBV3-1 (or the pseudogene TRBV3-2) and TRBJ1-3; 7 bases map to TRBD1. The CDR3 runs to 18 residues. Trimming cost V 0 bases and J 0 bases; bases outside gene matches: 8. Germline V gene lookup returns CDR1 LGHDT and CDR2 YNNKEL (reference sequence). CDR3 sequence reads: CASSQEYDRASSGNTIYF. DNA for the CDR3: TGTGCCAGCAGCCAAGAATATGACAGGGCGAGCTCTGGAAACACCATATATTTT.

V usage is TRBV6-5 and J usage is TRBJ1-1; TRBD1 agrees at 7 bases. Germline V gives CDR1 MNHEY, CDR2 SVGAGI. The CDR3 spans 14 residues. The J segment lost 5 bases and the V segment lost 7 bases, leaving 10 bases of the junction unmatched. CDR3 bases: TGTGCCAGCACCTCGGGACAGACGAAGACTGAAGCTTTCTTT. This gives the protein CASTSGQTKTEAFF.

This clone was seen more than once but under ten times. V usage is TRBV2 and J usage is TRBJ1-3; D unresolved. V dropped 0 bases and J dropped 0 bases, with 6 bases sitting between them. The CDR3 has 15 residues. Germline CDR1 is SNHLY and CDR2 is FYNNEI. CDR3 nucleotides: TGTGCCAGCAGTGAAGCCGTCCGCTCTGGAAACACCATATATTTT. This gives the protein CASSEAVRSGNTIYF.

V and J are TRBV27 and TRBJ1-5; D possibly corresponds to TRBD1 (5 bases). CDR3 length: 12 amino acids. V was trimmed by 8 bases and J by 6 bases, leaving 11 bases between them. Germline V gene sequence: CDR1 MNHEY, CDR2 SMNVEV (reference sequence). Here the CDR3 reads CASAGNGQPQHF. DNA for the CDR3: TGTGCCAGCGCAGGGAATGGTCAGCCCCAGCATTTT.

This chain connects TRBV5-1 to TRBJ1-1; TRBD1 matches at 7 bases. The CDR3 consists of 14 residues. The V segment lost 4 bases and the J segment 1 base; nucleotides outside the gene matches: 4. Per germline, CDR1 SGHRS and CDR2 YFSETQ. CDR3 sequence (DNA): TGCGCCAGCAGCAGCCAGGGGGAGAACACTGAAGCTTTCTTT. Translating it yields CASSSQGENTEAFF.

This chain links TRBV6-1 with TRBJ1-2; 8 bases fit TRBD1. Trimming removed 5 bases from V and 1 base from J; junction bases left unmatched: 3. CDR1 is MNHNS and CDR2 is SASEGT in the germline V gene. The CDR3 is 14 residues long. The chain's CDR3 is CASSRTGINYGYTF. In DNA form, the CDR3 reads TGTGCCAGCAGTCGGACAGGGATTAACTATGGCTACACCTTC.

The genes are TRBV5-1 and TRBJ2-3, with TRBD1 matching over 12 bases. J gave up 5 bases and V 4 bases, and 14 bases lay outside the gene matches. CDR1 is SGHRS and CDR2 is YFSETQ in the germline V gene. The CDR3 has 18 residues. CDR3 bases: TGCGCCAGCAGCGAGCAACCGGGACAGGGGGCAAAAAGAGATACGCAGTATTTT. Translated, it gives CASSEQPGQGAKRDTQYF.

The V and J genes are TRBV4-1 and TRBJ2-7; unclear D gene. Germline CDR1 MGHRA, CDR2 YSYEKL. The V end lost 1 base, the J end lost 4 bases, and 14 bases lay between the germline ends. The CDR3 runs 15 residues. The CDR3 spells CASSQAYRRGYEQYF. In nucleotides, the CDR3 is TGCGCCAGCAGCCAAGCCTACCGCCGCGGATACGAGCAGTACTTC.

The chain joins TRBV19 to TRBJ2-6; D is perhaps TRBD1 (6 bases). CDR3 size: 18 residues. The ends were cut back, 4 bases at V and 0 bases at J, with 16 bases in the middle. Germline loops: CDR1 LNHDA, CDR2 SQIVND (reference sequence). The chain's CDR3 is CASSNGDIAYSGANVLTF. The CDR3, as DNA: TGTGCCAGTAGTAACGGGGACATAGCATACTCTGGGGCCAACGTCCTGACTTTC.

The chain carries TRBV12-3 or TRBV12-4 and TRBJ2-3; D perhaps matches TRBD2 (5 bases). The CDR3 has 13 residues. Trimming took off 7 bases at V and 3 bases at J, with 11 bases between the two ends. DNA for the CDR3: TGTGCCAGCACCCGGGATTTAACAGATACGCAGTATTTT. Translated, it gives CASTRDLTDTQYF.

V is TRBV28 and J is TRBJ2-6; D is unresolved. The CDR3 contains 16 residues. Trimming took 5 bases from V and 5 from J, leaving 16 bases between them. Germline V CDR1 and CDR2: MDHEN, SYDVKM. The CDR3 reads CASSGTRETRANVLTF. The CDR3 nucleotides read TGTGCCAGCAGTGGAACGAGAGAGACAAGGGCCAACGTCCTGACTTTC.

This clone was observed a few times. This chain uses TRBV28 with TRBJ2-7; D not resolved. V lost 2 bases and J lost 4, with 12 bases in between. This CDR3 region has 14 residues. Per the germline V gene, CDR1 is MDHEN and CDR2 is SYDVKM. Written as DNA, the CDR3 is TGTGCCAGCAGTTTAAGCCGGAGCCAGTACGAGCAGTACTTC. This gives the protein CASSLSRSQYEQYF.

The genes are TRBV7-3 and TRBJ1-2; 7 bases are a match to TRBD1. The CDR3 extends over 15 amino acids. Germline V gives CDR1 SGHTA, CDR2 FQGTGA. The ends lost 1 base at V and 3 bases at J; junction bases unmatched: 5. This chain's CDR3 is CASSLMAGTDYGYTF. The CDR3 nucleotides are TGTGCCAGCAGCTTAATGGCGGGGACAGACTATGGCTACACCTTC.

V usage is TRBV6-2 or TRBV6-3 and J usage is TRBJ2-3; perhaps TRBD1 as D (6 bases). CDR1 and CDR2 from the germline V gene are MNHEY and SVGEGT. With 4 bases removed from V and 2 bases from J, the gap between germline ends came to 10 bases. The CDR3 runs to 14 residues. The CDR3 DNA reads as TGTGCCAGCAGTTCCCCGGGACACACAGATACGCAGTATTTT. This codes for CASSSPGHTDTQYF.

Comment on this clone: One junction end disagrees with the germline gene, perhaps due to a read error. The V and J genes are TRBV9 and TRBJ1-4; tentatively, D is TRBD1 (6 bases). CDR1 and CDR2 (germline): SGDLS, YYNGEE. The CDR3 loop spans 13 amino acids. The DNA for the CDR3 is TGTGCCAGCAGTCAGGGGACTAACGAAAAACTGTTTTTT. Protein: CASSQGTNEKLFF.

There are a few counts of this clone. The V call is TRBV4-1, the J call TRBJ2-1; 8 nucleotides line up with TRBD2. The length of the CDR3 is 13 residues. The V and J ends lost 0 bases and 10 bases, in that order; junction bases with no gene match: 2. The germline V gene has CDR1 MGHRA and CDR2 YSYEKL. In DNA, the CDR3 is TGCGCCAGCAGCCAAGAACTAGCGGTCGAGCAGTTCTTC. This codes for CASSQELAVEQFF.

The J gene is TRBJ1-4, the V gene TRBV7-6, with 7 bases identical to TRBD1. CDR1 and CDR2 (germline): SGHVS, FNYEAQ. The CDR3 contains 13 residues. The V and J ends lost 1 base and 7 bases, in that order; junction bases with no gene match: 0. CDR3 bases: TGTGCCAGCAGCTTAGGACAGGGTGAAAAACTGTTTTTT. Its translation is CASSLGQGEKLFF.

The chain employs TRBV27 and TRBJ2-1, with TRBD2 matching 11 bases. J was trimmed by 2 bases and V by 6 bases; bases with no gene match: 6. Germline CDR1 MNHEY, CDR2 SMNVEV (reference sequence). The CDR3 runs to 16 residues. In DNA, the CDR3 is TGTGCCAGCAGGGTGACTAGCGGGATAACCTACAATGAGCAGTTCTTC. It encodes CASRVTSGITYNEQFF.

The chain couples TRBV7-2 to TRBJ2-4; 10 bases line up with TRBD2. Trimming at V came to 1 base and at J to 0 bases, leaving 9 bases not matched to a gene. The CDR3 covers 19 residues. In germline, CDR1 is SGHTA, CDR2 FQGNSA. CDR3 sequence: CASSLDTGTSDQAKNIQYF. In nucleotides, the CDR3 is TGTGCCAGCAGCTTAGATACAGGGACTAGCGATCAAGCCAAAAACATTCAGTACTTC.